The 24 T cell receptor beta chains reported below all come from one sample, sequenced in a study of T-cell reconstitution after alpha-beta-depleted transplantation in children. Library preparation (for TCRbeta) was performed with unique molecular identifiers. Each CDR3 protein gets one entry after TCRdb re-called the PCR reads with MiXCR. The data show around 120,000 distinct CDR3 sequences, about 23% seen once. Sequences were derived from PBMCs, mostly from graft donor cells, sampled 180 days after TCRalphabeta/CD19-depleted stem cell transplant. These receptors originate from a male patient aged 2 to 10 who had a stem cell transplant for chronic granulomatous disease, so the T cells may come from the graft donor.

The chain uses TRBV11-1 and TRBJ2-3; TRBD2 matches 13 bases. V was pared by 0 bases and J by 3 bases, with 6 bases of the junction left unmatched. Germline V CDR1 and CDR2: SGHAT, FQDESV (reference sequence). The CDR3 totals 18 residues. The CDR3 sequence is CASSLALRTSGSTDTQYF. The CDR3 DNA sequence: TGTGCCAGCAGCTTAGCCCTCAGGACTAGCGGGAGTACAGATACGCAGTATTTT.

There are many counts of this clonotype. The CDR3: CASLSPVGFEQFF. Written as DNA, the CDR3 is TGTGCCAGCCTTTCCCCAGTCGGATTTGAGCAGTTCTTC. V is TRBV12-3 or TRBV12-4 and J is TRBJ2-1; no clear D. Trimming pared 8 bases from V and 9 bases from J, leaving 17 bases between. This CDR3 has 13 residues.

Many counts were recorded for this clonotype. The CDR3 here is CASSESDNRGGPNYGYTF. CDR3 bases: TGTGCCAGCAGTGAAAGTGATAACAGGGGGGGGCCTAACTATGGCTACACCTTC. The chain recombines TRBV6-1 with TRBJ1-2; 8 bases agree with TRBD1. This CDR3 is 18 amino acids long. The germline CDR1 and CDR2 sequences are MNHNS and SASEGT. Germline trimming cut 2 bases from V and 0 bases from J; bases unmatched to any gene: 11.

This clonotype was seen a few times. The rearrangement uses TRBV5-1 and TRBJ2-3; 14 positions match TRBD2. Germline CDR1 reads SGHRS; CDR2 reads YFSETQ. The CDR3 totals 17 residues. Trimming removed 4 bases from V and 3 bases from J; junction bases left unmatched: 7. The CDR3 DNA is TGCGCCAGCAGCCGACTAGCGGGAGGGCCGCGGACAGATACGCAGTATTTT. Residues: CASSRLAGGPRTDTQYF.

In this sample, this clonotype turned up many times. The chain has TRBV20-1 and TRBJ2-1; 11 nucleotides agree with TRBD2. The CDR3 has 14 residues. Germline-derived CDR1 and CDR2 are DFQATT and SNEGSKA (reference sequence). The trim removed 4 bases at V and 3 bases at J, leaving 2 bases unmatched. The CDR3 protein is CSATGLAGYNEQFF. The DNA for the CDR3 is TGCAGTGCTACCGGACTAGCGGGCTACAATGAGCAGTTCTTC.

This clonotype was observed a few times. The V call is TRBV5-1, the J call TRBJ1-1; possibly TRBD1 for D (6 bases). Germline CDR1 reads SGHRS; CDR2 reads YFSETQ. The CDR3 totals 17 residues. Between the trimmed V and J ends, which lost 0 bases and 1 base, there was a span of 16 bases. The CDR3 region is CASSLGGHSRPNTEAFF. The CDR3 region has the DNA TGCGCCAGCAGCTTGGGGGGACATTCAAGACCGAACACTGAAGCTTTCTTT.

This clonotype was detected many times. The chain combines TRBV20-1 with TRBJ1-2; 7 nucleotides line up with TRBD1. V shed 3 bases, J shed 5 bases, and the junction held 6 bases outside the gene matches. Germline V gives CDR1 DFQATT, CDR2 SNEGSKA (reference sequence). This CDR3 spans 13 amino acids. The CDR3 nucleotides read TGCAGTGCTAGGGGGGGACAGCGATATGGCTACACCTTC. This translates into CSARGGQRYGYTF.

This clonotype turned up a few times. V and J are TRBV20-1 and TRBJ2-7; tentatively, D is TRBD1 (5 bases). Looked up from germline, CDR1 is DFQATT and CDR2 is SNEGSKA (reference sequence). V gave up 3 bases and J gave up 0 bases, with 15 bases separating them. The CDR3 length is 15 residues. The CDR3 coding sequence is TGCAGTGCTAGCATTGGGGCCCAAAGCTCCTACGAGCAGTACTTC. Protein sequence: CSASIGAQSSYEQYF.

This clonotype was seen many times. The chain joins TRBV27 to TRBJ2-7; TRBD1 matches 9 bases. V trimming: 2 bases; J trimming: 8 bases; junction bases outside the gene matches: 4. Germline-derived CDR1 and CDR2 are MNHEY and SMNVEV (reference sequence). The CDR3 is 13 amino acids. CDR3 nucleotides: TGTGCCAGCAGTTTAGGGGACAGGGACAAGCAGTACTTC. It translates to CASSLGDRDKQYF.

The sample holds many counts of this clonotype. The CDR3 here is CASSQAGELFF. CDR3 DNA sequence: TGTGCCAGCAGCCAGGCTGGGGAGCTGTTTTTT. The chain carries TRBV3-1 and TRBJ2-2; D not resolved. V shed 3 bases and J shed 8 bases, with 4 bases lying between them. Germline assignment: CDR1 LGHDT and CDR2 YNNKEL (reference sequence). The CDR3 consists of 11 residues.

In this sample, this clonotype turned up many times. The chain couples TRBV19 to TRBJ2-2; D possibly matches TRBD1 or TRBD2 (5 bases each). CDR3 length: 13 amino acids. In germline, CDR1 is LNHDA, CDR2 SQIVND (reference sequence). The germline V and J ends were trimmed by 9 bases and 3 bases, with 11 bases remaining between them. The CDR3, as DNA: TGTGCCAGGAAGGGGCGGGACACCGGGGAGCTGTTTTTT. This translates into CARKGRDTGELFF. Supplemented by reference TRBV19 and TRBJ2-2, the full variable domain reads DGGITQSPKYLFRKEGQNVTLSCEQNLNHDAMYWYRQDPGQGLRLIYYSQIVNDFQKGDIAEGYSVSREKKESFPLTVTSAQKNPTAFYLCARKGRDTGELFFGEGSRLTVL.

This clonotype occurred a few times. The chain joins TRBV18 to TRBJ2-7; D might be TRBD2 (5 bases). Trimming took 6 bases from V and 2 from J, leaving 11 bases between them. The CDR3 is 13 residues long. CDR1 and CDR2 (germline): KGHSH, LQKENI. CDR3 bases: TGTGCCAGCTCGAGGGAGCGGCCCTACGAGCAGTACTTC. Translation gives CASSRERPYEQYF.

This chain joins TRBV5-1 and TRBJ2-2; 8 nucleotides agree with TRBD2. Germline values: CDR1 SGHRS, CDR2 YFSETQ. The trim removed 1 base at V and 0 bases at J, leaving 8 bases unmatched. The CDR3 loop spans 18 amino acids. As DNA, the CDR3 is TGCGCCAGCAGCTTGATGGTAGCGGGGCGCGCGAACACCGGGGAGCTGTTTTTT. Its translation: CASSLMVAGRANTGELFF.

At least ten counts were recorded for this clonotype. This sequence joins TRBV20-1 and TRBJ2-7; no firm D call. The germline CDR1 and CDR2 sequences are DFQATT and SNEGSKA (reference sequence). Between the trimmed V and J ends, which lost 6 bases and 3 bases, there was a span of 12 bases. The CDR3 runs to 12 residues. The CDR3 reads CSAVMSYYEQYF. The DNA of the CDR3 is TGCAGTGCCGTAATGAGTTACTACGAGCAGTACTTC.

The chain joins TRBV12-3 or TRBV12-4 to TRBJ2-2, with 13 bases lining up with TRBD2. Unmatched junction bases numbered 14, after V lost 5 bases and J lost 5 bases. The CDR3 sequence is 19 residues long. CDR3: CASSLLGLAGRGRTGELFF. CDR3 coding DNA: TGTGCCAGCAGTCTCTTGGGACTAGCGGGAAGGGGAAGGACCGGGGAGCTGTTTTTT.

Ten or more counts support this clonotype. The chain recombines TRBV12-3 or TRBV12-4 with TRBJ2-5, with 9 bases that match TRBD1. The CDR3 extends over 14 amino acids. The J segment lost 3 bases and the V segment lost 5 bases, leaving 4 bases of the junction unmatched. The CDR3 DNA reads TGTGCCAGCAGTCCAGGGGACAGGGAAGAGACCCAGTACTTC. Protein sequence: CASSPGDREETQYF.

In this sample, this clonotype turned up many times. V usage is TRBV3-1 and J usage is TRBJ1-1; D is unresolved. The CDR3 sequence is 14 residues long. CDR1 and CDR2 from the germline V gene are LGHDT and YNNKEL (reference sequence). V lost 0 bases and J 1 base, leaving 6 bases between the germline ends. CDR3 bases: TGTGCCAGCAGCCAAGACCAGGCGAACACTGAAGCTTTCTTT. It is translated as CASSQDQANTEAFF.

This clonotype was seen a handful of times. At one end, the junction sequence differs from germline, possibly due to a read error. This chain links TRBV10-2 with TRBJ2-4; TRBD2 is a possible D gene (5 bases). This CDR3 comprises 11 residues. CDR1 is WSHSY, CDR2 SAAADI, per germline. The CDR3 loop reads CASSVEGRMNF. CDR3 bases: TGCGCCAGCAGTGTAGAGGGTCGGATGAACTTC.

This sequence joins TRBV6-1 and TRBJ2-3; maybe TRBD2 (6 bases). CDR1 is MNHNS, CDR2 SASEGT, per germline. This CDR3 has 14 residues. Trimming left V 5 bases short and J 1 base short, with 10 bases between. CDR3 sequence (DNA): TGTGCCAGCAGTACCGGGGGAGGCACAGATACGCAGTATTTT. It encodes CASSTGGGTDTQYF.

V and J are TRBV6-2 or TRBV6-3 and TRBJ2-5; D gene unclear. CDR1 is MNHEY and CDR2 is SVGEGT in the germline V gene. Deletions cut 0 bases from V and 4 bases from J, with 3 bases between. This CDR3 comprises 12 residues. DNA of the CDR3: TGTGCCAGCAGTTACTCGGTAGAGACCCAGTACTTC. Its protein product is CASSYSVETQYF.

This clonotype was counted only a few times. The chain carries TRBV29-1 and TRBJ1-1; the D gene is possibly TRBD1 (5 bases). The CDR3 runs 13 residues. V lost 4 bases and J 0 bases, leaving 9 bases between the germline ends. Per germline, CDR1 SQVTM and CDR2 ANQGSEA. The chain's CDR3 is CSVGAGMNTEAFF. In nucleotides, the CDR3 is TGCAGCGTTGGGGCAGGGATGAACACTGAAGCTTTCTTT.

This clonotype was picked up a small number of times. The chain joins TRBV7-2 to TRBJ2-2, with unresolved D. The CDR3 is 17 residues long. Germline values: CDR1 SGHTA, CDR2 FQGNSA. V was shortened by 2 bases and J by 5 bases, with 18 bases between the two germline ends. The CDR3: CASSLKARRMFTGELFF. The CDR3 coding sequence is TGTGCCAGCAGCTTAAAAGCCAGAAGAATGTTTACCGGGGAGCTGTTTTTT.

This clonotype was seen only a few times. This chain connects TRBV5-1 to TRBJ2-1, with D possibly TRBD2 on 5 matching bases. There are 12 residues in the CDR3. The V and J ends lost 3 bases and 8 bases respectively, with 9 bases between them. The germline V gene encodes CDR1 SGHRS and CDR2 YFSETQ. The CDR3 spells CASSSPRDEQFF. The CDR3 DNA sequence: TGCGCCAGCAGCTCTCCGAGGGATGAGCAGTTCTTC.

This clonotype was counted at least ten times. In DNA, the CDR3 is TGTGCCAGCAGCCAAGATATCCCCACGATCATTAACGCAAACACCATATATTTT. Its protein is CASSQDIPTIINANTIYF. This chain connects TRBV14 to TRBJ1-3; no clear D gene. V was shortened by 0 bases and J by 6 bases, with 21 bases between the two germline ends. Germline-derived CDR1 and CDR2 are SGHDN and FVKESK. This CDR3 has 18 amino acids.